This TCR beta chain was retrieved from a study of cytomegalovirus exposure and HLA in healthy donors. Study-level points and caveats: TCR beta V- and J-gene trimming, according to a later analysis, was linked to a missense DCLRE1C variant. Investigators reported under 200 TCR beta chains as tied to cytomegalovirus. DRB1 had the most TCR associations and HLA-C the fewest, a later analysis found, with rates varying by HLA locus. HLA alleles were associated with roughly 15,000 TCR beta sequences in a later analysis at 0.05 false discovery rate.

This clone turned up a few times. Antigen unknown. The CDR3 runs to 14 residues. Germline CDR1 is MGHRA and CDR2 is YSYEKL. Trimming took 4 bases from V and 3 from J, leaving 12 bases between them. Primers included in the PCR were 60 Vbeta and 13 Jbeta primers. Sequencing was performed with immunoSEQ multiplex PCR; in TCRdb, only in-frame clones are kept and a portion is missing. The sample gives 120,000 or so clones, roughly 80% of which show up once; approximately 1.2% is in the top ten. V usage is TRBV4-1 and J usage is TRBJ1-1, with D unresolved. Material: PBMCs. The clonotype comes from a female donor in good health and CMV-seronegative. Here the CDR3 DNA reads TGCGCCAGCAGCCGCGCGACATCAGACACTGAAGCTTTCTTT. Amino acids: CASSRATSDTEAFF.